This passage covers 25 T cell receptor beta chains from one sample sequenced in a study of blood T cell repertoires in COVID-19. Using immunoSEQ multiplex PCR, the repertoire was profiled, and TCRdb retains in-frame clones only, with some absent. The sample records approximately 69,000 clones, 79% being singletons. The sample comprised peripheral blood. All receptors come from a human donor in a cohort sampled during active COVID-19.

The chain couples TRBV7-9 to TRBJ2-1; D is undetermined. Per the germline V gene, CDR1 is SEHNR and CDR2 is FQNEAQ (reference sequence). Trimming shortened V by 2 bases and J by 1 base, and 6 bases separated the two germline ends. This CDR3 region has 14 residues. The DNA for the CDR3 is TGTGCCAGCAGCTTACAAGCTTCCTACAATGAGCAGTTCTTC. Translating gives CASSLQASYNEQFF.

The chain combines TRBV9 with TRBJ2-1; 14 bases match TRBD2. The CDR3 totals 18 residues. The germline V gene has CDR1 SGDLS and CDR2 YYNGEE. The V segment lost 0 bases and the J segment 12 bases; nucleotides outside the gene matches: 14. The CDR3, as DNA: TGTGCCAGCAGCGTAGCCACCGGGACTAGCGGGAGTGGTACCTTGCAGTTCTTC. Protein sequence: CASSVATGTSGSGTLQFF.

The CDR3 loop reads CSVLSPAGETQYF. CDR3 nucleotide sequence: TGCAGCGTTCTTTCCCCAGCCGGGGAGACCCAGTACTTC. This chain links TRBV29-1 with TRBJ2-5; D is undetermined. V lost 5 bases, J lost 5 bases, and 15 bases lay in between. Germline-derived CDR1 and CDR2 are SQVTM and ANQGSEA. There are 13 residues in the CDR3.

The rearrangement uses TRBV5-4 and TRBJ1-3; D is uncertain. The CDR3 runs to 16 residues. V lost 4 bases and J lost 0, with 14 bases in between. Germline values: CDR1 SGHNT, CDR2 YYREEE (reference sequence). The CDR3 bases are TGTGCCAGCAGCCTCCCCCGCGGGGTCTCTGGAAACACCATATATTTT. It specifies CASSLPRGVSGNTIYF.

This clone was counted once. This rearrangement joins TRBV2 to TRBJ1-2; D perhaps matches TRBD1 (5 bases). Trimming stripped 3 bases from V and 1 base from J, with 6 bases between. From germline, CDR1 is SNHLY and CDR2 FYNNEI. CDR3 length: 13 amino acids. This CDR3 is CASSDRVNYGYTF. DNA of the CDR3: TGTGCCAGCAGTGACAGGGTTAACTATGGCTACACCTTC.

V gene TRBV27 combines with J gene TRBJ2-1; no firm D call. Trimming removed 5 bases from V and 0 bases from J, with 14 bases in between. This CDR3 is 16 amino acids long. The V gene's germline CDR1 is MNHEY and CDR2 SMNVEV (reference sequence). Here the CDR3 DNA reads TGTGCCAGCAGTCCATCCTCCCCGGTCTCCTACAATGAGCAGTTCTTC. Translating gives CASSPSSPVSYNEQFF.

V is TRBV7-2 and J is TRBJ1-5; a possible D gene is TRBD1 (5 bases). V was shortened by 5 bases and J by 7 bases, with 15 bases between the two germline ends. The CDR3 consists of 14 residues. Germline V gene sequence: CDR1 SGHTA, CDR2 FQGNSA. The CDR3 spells CASSAFGGGQPQHF. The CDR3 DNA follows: TGTGCCAGCAGCGCCTTCGGGGGTGGACAGCCCCAGCATTTT.

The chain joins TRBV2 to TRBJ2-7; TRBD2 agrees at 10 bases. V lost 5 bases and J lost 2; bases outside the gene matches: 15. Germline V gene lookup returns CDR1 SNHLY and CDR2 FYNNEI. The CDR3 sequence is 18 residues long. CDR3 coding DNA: TGTGCCAGCAGTTGGACGGGACTAGCGAGTGCCCCGACCTACGAGCAGTACTTC. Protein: CASSWTGLASAPTYEQYF.

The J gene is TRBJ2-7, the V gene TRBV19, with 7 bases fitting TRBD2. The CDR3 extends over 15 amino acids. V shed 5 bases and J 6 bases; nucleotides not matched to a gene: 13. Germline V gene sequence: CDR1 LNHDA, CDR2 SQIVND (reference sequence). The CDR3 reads CASSEGLIPVGEQYF. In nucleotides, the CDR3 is TGTGCCAGTAGTGAGGGACTAATTCCCGTCGGCGAGCAGTACTTC.

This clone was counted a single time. The CDR3 DNA reads as TGTGCCATCAGTGTAGCAGGGATGGACTACGAGCAGTACTTC. Translated: CAISVAGMDYEQYF. This rearrangement joins TRBV10-3 to TRBJ2-7, with D maybe TRBD1 (5 bases). CDR3 length: 14 residues. Trimming took 4 bases from V and 3 from J, leaving 13 bases between them. CDR1 is ENHRY, CDR2 SYGVKD, per germline.

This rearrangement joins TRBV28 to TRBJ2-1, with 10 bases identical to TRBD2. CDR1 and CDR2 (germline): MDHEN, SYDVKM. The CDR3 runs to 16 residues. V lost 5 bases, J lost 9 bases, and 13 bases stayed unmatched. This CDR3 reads CASSPPTGTSESEQFF. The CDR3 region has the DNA TGTGCCAGCAGTCCACCCACCGGGACTAGCGAGAGTGAGCAGTTCTTC. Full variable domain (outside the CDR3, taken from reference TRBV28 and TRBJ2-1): DVKVTQSSRYLVKRTGEKVFLECVQDMDHENMFWYRQDPGLGLRLIYFSYDVKMKEKGDIPEGYSVSREKKERFSLILESASTNQTSMYLCASSPPTGTSESEQFFGPGTRLTVL.

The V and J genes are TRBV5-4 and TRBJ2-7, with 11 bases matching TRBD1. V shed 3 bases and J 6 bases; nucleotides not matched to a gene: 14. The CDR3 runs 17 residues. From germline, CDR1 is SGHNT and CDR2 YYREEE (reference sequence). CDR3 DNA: TGTGCCAGCAGCTCCCTCGCCAGGACAGGGGGCACGGGCGAGCAGTACTTC. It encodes CASSSLARTGGTGEQYF.

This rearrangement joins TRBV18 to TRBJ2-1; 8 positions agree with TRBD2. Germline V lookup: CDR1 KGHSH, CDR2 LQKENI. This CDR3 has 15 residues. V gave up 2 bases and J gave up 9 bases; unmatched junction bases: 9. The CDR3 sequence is CASSPVGRGRTEQFF. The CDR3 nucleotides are TGTGCCAGCTCACCAGTCGGGAGGGGTCGGACTGAGCAGTTCTTC. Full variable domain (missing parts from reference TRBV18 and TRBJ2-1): NAGVMQNPRHLVRRRGQEARLRCSPMKGHSHVYWYRQLPEEGLKFMVYLQKENIIDESGMPKERFSAEFPKEGPSILRIQQVVRGDSAAYFCASSPVGRGRTEQFFGPGTRLTVL.

CDR3 bases: TGTGCCAGCAGTGAACCGCAGGGATGGGGCCAAGAGACCCAGTACTTC. It translates to CASSEPQGWGQETQYF. This chain connects TRBV2 to TRBJ2-5; tentative D call: TRBD1 (5 bases). The V gene lost 2 bases and the J gene lost 1 base, with 14 bases spanning the gap. Germline CDR1 is SNHLY and CDR2 is FYNNEI. The CDR3 spans 16 residues. Complete variable domain (other parts from reference TRBV2 and TRBJ2-5): EPEVTQTPSHQVTQMGQEVILRCVPISNHLYFYWYRQILGQKVEFLVSFYNNEISEKSEIFDDQFSVERPDGSNFTLKIRSTKLEDSAMYFCASSEPQGWGQETQYFGPGTRLLVL.

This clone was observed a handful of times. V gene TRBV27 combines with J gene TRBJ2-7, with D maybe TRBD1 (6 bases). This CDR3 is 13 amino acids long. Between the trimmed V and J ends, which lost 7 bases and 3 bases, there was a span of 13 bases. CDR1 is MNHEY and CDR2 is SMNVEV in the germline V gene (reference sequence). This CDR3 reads CASMNRANYEQYF. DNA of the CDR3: TGTGCCAGCATGAACAGGGCGAACTACGAGCAGTACTTC.

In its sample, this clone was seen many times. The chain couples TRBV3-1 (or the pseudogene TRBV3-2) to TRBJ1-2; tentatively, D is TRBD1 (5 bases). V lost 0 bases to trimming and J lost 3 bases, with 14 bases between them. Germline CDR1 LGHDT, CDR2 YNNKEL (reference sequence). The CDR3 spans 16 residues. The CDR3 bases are TGTGCCAGCAGCCAAGATATCCAGGGCGCCTACTATGGCTACACCTTC. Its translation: CASSQDIQGAYYGYTF.

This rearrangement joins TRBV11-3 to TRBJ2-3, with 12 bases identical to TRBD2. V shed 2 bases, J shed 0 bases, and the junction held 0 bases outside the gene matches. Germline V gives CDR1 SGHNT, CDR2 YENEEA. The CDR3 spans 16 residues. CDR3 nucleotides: TGTGCCAGCAGCTTAACTAGCGGGAGGAGCACAGATACGCAGTATTTT. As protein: CASSLTSGRSTDTQYF.

CDR3 sequence reads: CATSDSRQPLAAFF. For the CDR3, the DNA is TGTGCCACCAGTGATTCGAGACAGCCTTTAGCAGCTTTCTTT. V is TRBV24-1 and J is TRBJ1-1; D possibly corresponds to TRBD1 (5 bases). Trimming pared 2 bases from V and 10 bases from J, leaving 16 bases between. The germline V gene has CDR1 KGHDR and CDR2 SFDVKD. This CDR3 region has 14 residues.

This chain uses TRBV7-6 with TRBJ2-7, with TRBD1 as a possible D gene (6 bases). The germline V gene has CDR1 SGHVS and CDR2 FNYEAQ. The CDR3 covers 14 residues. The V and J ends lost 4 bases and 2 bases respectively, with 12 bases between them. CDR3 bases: TGTGCCAGCAGCTCCGGGACACTGACCTACGAGCAGTACTTC. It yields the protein CASSSGTLTYEQYF.

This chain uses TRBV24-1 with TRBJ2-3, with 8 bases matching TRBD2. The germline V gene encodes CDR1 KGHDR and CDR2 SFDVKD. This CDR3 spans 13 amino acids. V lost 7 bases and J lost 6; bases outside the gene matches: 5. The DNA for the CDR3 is TGTGCCACCAGCTCGGGGGGGCCGGATACGCAGTATTTT. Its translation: CATSSGGPDTQYF.

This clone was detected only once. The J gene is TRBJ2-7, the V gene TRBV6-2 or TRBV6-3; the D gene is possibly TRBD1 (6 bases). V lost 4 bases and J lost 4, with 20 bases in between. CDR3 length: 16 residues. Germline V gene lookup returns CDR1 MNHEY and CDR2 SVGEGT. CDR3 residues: CASSSMLGQGSYEQYF. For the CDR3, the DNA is TGTGCCAGCAGTTCCATGTTGGGACAAGGGTCGTACGAGCAGTACTTC.

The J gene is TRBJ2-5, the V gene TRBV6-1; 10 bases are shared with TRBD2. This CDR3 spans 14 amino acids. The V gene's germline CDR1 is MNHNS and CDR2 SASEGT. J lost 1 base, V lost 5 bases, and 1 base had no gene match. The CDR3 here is CASSRTSGQETQYF. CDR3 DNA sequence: TGTGCCAGCAGTCGGACTAGCGGCCAAGAGACCCAGTACTTC.

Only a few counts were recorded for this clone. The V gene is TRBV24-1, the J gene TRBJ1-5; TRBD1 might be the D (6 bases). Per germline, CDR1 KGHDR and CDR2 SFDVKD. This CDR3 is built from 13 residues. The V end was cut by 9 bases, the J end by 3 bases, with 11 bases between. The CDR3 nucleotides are TGTGCCACCTCACAGGGTTTCAATCAGCCCCAGCATTTT. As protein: CATSQGFNQPQHF.

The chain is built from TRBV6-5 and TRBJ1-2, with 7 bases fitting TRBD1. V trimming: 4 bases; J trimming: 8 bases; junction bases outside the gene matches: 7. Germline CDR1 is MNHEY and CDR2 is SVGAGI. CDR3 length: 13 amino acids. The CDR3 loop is CASSSLTGVGYTF. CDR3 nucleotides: TGTGCCAGCAGTTCCCTTACAGGGGTAGGCTACACCTTC.

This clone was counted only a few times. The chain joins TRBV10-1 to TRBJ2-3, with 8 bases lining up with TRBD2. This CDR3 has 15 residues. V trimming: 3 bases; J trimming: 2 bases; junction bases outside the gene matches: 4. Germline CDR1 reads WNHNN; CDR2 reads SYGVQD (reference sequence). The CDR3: CASSDTSGDTDTQYF. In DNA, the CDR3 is TGCGCCAGCAGTGACACTAGCGGTGACACAGATACGCAGTATTTT.